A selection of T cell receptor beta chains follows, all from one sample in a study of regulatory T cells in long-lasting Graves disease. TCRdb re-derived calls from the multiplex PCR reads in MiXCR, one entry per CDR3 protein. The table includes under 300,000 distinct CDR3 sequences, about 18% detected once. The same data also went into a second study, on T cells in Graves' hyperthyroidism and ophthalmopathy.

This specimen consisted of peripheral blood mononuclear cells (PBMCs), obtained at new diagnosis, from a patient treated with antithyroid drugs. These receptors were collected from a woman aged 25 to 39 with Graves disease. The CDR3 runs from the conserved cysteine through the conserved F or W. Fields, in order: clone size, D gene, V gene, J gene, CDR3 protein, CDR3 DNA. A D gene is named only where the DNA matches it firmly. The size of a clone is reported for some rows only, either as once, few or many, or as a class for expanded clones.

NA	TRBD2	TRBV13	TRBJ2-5	CASSLSPSGQETQYF	TGTGCCAGCAGCTTAAGTCCTAGCGGCCAAGAGACCCAGTACTTC
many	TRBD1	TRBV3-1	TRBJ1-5	CASSPLGQTQPQHF	TGTGCCAGCAGCCCACTGGGACAGACCCAGCCCCAGCATTTT
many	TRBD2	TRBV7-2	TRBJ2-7	CASSQTSGGMSYEQYF	TGTGCCAGCAGCCAAACTAGCGGGGGGATGTCCTACGAGCAGTACTTC
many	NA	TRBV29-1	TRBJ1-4	CSVAVTYNEKLFF	TGCAGCGTTGCAGTGACATACAATGAAAAACTGTTTTTT
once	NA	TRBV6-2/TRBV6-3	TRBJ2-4	CASSEMGTLKNIQYF	TGTGCCAGCAGTGAAATGGGGACTCTCAAAAACATTCAGTACTTC
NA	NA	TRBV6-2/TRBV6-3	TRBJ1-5	CASKGGGLGYSNQPQHF	TGTGCCAGCAAAGGCGGGGGGCTGGGGTATAGCAATCAGCCCCAGCATTTT
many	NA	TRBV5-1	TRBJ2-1	CASSPGGDRRDEQFF	TGCGCCAGCAGCCCTGGCGGGGACAGAAGAGATGAGCAGTTCTTC
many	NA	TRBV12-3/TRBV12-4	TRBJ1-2	CASSSTTNYGYTF	TGTGCCAGCAGTTCGACAACTAACTATGGCTACACCTTC
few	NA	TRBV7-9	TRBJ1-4	CASGGQGDEKLFF	TGTGCCTCGGGCGGTCAGGGAGATGAAAAACTGTTTTTT
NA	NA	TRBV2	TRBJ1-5	CASSTGQTSYSNQPQHF	TGTGCCAGCAGCACCGGACAGACGTCGTATAGCAATCAGCCCCAGCATTTT
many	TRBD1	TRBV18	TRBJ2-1	CASSPFDRGNEQFF	TGTGCCAGCTCACCGTTCGACAGGGGCAATGAGCAGTTCTTC
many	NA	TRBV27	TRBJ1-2	CASSSNNRSLNYGYTF	TGTGCCAGCAGTTCGAACAACAGGAGCCTTAACTATGGCTACACCTTC
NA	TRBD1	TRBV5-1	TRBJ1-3	CASSLDRDRPYSGNTIYF	TGTGCCAGCAGCTTAGACCGGGACAGGCCCTACTCTGGAAACACCATATATTTT
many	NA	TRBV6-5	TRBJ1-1	CASSYPPGQNTEAFF	TGTGCCAGCAGTTACCCTCCAGGGCAGAACACTGAAGCTTTCTTT
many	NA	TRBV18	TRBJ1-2	CASSPQGHNYGYTF	TGTGCCAGCTCACCACAGGGACATAACTATGGCTACACCTTC
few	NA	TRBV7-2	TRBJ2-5	CASSLLGFQETQYF	TGTGCCAGCAGCCTTCTGGGGTTCCAAGAGACCCAGTACTTC
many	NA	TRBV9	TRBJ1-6	CASSPRGGQYNSPLHF	TGTGCCAGCAGCCCGAGGGGAGGTCAGTATAATTCACCCCTCCACTTT
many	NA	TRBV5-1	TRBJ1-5	CASSLGVGRDQPQHF	TGCGCCAGCAGCTTGGGAGTCGGGAGGGATCAGCCCCAGCATTTT
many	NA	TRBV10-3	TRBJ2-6	CAISGGRGANVLTF	TGTGCCATCAGTGGGGGTCGAGGGGCCAACGTCCTGACTTTC
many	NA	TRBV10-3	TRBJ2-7	CAIGRLDGGYEQYF	TGTGCCATCGGAAGGTTGGACGGAGGCTACGAGCAGTACTTC
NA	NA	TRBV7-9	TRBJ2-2	CASSWLGREDTGELFF	TGTGCCAGCAGCTGGCTTGGCCGAGAGGACACCGGGGAGCTGTTTTTT
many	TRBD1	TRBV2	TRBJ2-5	CASSPDRGRETQYF	TGTGCCAGCAGTCCGGACAGGGGTAGGGAGACCCAGTACTTC
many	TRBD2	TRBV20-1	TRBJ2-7	CSARGQPGLGSYEQYF	TGCAGTGCTAGAGGTCAACCGGGACTAGGATCCTACGAGCAGTACTTC
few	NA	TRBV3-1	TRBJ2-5	CASSRASGETQYF	TGTGCCAGCAGCCGGGCCTCGGGAGAGACCCAGTACTTC
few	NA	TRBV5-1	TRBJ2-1	CASSPTGNGEQFF	TGCGCCAGCAGCCCAACAGGGAATGGTGAGCAGTTCTTC
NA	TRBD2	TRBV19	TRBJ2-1	CASCLAGGINEQFF	TGTGCCAGTTGTCTAGCGGGGGGGATCAATGAGCAGTTCTTC
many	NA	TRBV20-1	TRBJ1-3	CSARWGGVNTIYF	TGCAGTGCTAGATGGGGTGGAGTTAACACCATATATTTT
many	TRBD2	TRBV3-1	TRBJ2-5	CASRSTSAQETQYF	TGTGCCAGCAGGTCTACTAGCGCACAAGAGACCCAGTACTTC
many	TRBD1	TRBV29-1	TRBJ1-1	CSVRAGGNTEAFF	TGCAGCGTTCGGGCAGGGGGGAACACTGAAGCTTTCTTT
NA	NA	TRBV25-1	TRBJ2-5	CASSDEGTQYF	TGTGCCAGCAGTGATGAAGGGACCCAGTACTTC
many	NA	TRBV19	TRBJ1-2	CASKVQEDYGYTF	TGTGCCAGTAAAGTCCAGGAAGACTATGGCTACACCTTC
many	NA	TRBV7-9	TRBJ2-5	CASSPYPDAPSTGETQYF	TGTGCCAGCAGCCCCTACCCAGATGCGCCTAGCACTGGAGAGACCCAGTACTTC
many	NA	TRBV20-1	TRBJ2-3	CSASPRGRVTQYF	TGCAGTGCTAGTCCCCGAGGGCGAGTTACGCAGTATTTT
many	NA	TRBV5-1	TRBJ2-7	CASSWVGSEYYEQYF	TGCGCCAGCAGCTGGGTCGGTAGCGAGTACTACGAGCAGTACTTC
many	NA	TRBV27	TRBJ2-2	CASSFQEGELFF	TGTGCCAGCAGTTTTCAGGAAGGGGAGCTGTTTTTT
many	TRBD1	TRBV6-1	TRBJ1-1	CASSEWDRSMNTEAFF	TGTGCCAGCAGTGAATGGGACAGGAGCATGAACACTGAAGCTTTCTTT
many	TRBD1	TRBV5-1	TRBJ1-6	CASSPSSPGTGGSPLHF	TGCGCCAGCAGTCCCAGTTCTCCCGGGACAGGGGGATCACCCCTCCACTTT
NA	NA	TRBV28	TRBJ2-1	CASSPQTRSHEQFF	TGTGCCAGCAGTCCGCAGACTAGGTCCCATGAGCAGTTCTTC
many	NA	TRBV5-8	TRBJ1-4	CASSFGPLGRKLFF	TGTGCCAGCAGCTTCGGTCCCTTGGGGCGAAAACTGTTTTTT
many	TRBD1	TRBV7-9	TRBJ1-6	CASRPTLTGGNNSPLHF	TGTGCCAGCAGACCAACCCTGACAGGGGGCAATAATTCACCCCTCCACTTT
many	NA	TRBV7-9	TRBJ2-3	CASSLAGPGTDTQYF	TGTGCCAGCAGCTTAGCGGGGCCTGGCACAGATACGCAGTATTTT
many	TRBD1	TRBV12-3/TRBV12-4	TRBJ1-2	CASSPQGARLGYTF	TGTGCCAGCAGTCCACAGGGGGCGCGGTTAGGCTACACCTTC
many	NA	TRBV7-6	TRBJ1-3	CASSLSQGSGNTIYF	TGTGCCAGCAGCCTAAGCCAGGGCTCTGGAAACACCATATATTTT
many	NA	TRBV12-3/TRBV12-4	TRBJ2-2	CASGRGGGELFF	TGTGCCAGCGGTAGGGGCGGCGGGGAGCTGTTTTTT
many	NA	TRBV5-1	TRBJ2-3	CASSNGLNTDTQYF	TGCGCCAGCAGCAACGGACTCAACACAGATACGCAGTATTTT
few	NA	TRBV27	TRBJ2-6	CASRSTGSGANVLTF	TGTGCCAGCAGATCTACAGGGTCTGGGGCCAACGTCCTGACTTTC
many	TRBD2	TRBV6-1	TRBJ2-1	CASSEEWSGGALRYNEQFF	TGTGCCAGCAGTGAAGAATGGAGCGGGGGGGCCTTGAGATACAATGAGCAGTTCTTC